The T cell receptor beta chain described here comes from a study of blood T cell repertoires in COVID-19. The CDR3 sequence is 15 residues long. The germline V gene encodes CDR1 MNHEY and CDR2 SMNVEV (reference sequence). Germline trimming cut 5 bases from V and 3 bases from J; bases unmatched to any gene: 7. Generated by immunoSEQ multiplex PCR, the TCRdb table keeps only in-frame clones and is missing some. This sample has approximately 62,000 clones, with over 80% found just once. Specimen: peripheral blood. The V gene is TRBV27, the J gene TRBJ1-2, with 9 positions matching TRBD1. The receptor was isolated from a human donor with active COVID-19. The donor label of this sample is uncertain. The CDR3 DNA is TGTGCCAGCAGTCCTAACAGGGGGCGAGACTATGGCTACACCTTC. Encoded protein: CASSPNRGRDYGYTF.